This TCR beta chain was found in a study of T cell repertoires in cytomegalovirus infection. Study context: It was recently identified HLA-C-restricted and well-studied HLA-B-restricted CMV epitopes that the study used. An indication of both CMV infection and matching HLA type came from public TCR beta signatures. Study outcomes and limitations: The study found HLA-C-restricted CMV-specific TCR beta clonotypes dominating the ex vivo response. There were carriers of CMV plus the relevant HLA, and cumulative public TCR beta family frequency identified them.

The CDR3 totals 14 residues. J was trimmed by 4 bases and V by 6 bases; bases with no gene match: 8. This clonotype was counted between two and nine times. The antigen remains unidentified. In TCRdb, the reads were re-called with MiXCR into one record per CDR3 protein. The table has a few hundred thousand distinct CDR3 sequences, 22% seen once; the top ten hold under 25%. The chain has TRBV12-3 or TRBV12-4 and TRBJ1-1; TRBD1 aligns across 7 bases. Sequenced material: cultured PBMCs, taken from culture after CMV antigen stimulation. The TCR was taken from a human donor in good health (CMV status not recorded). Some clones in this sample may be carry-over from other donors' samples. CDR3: CASSPGTVSTEAFF. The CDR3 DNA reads TGTGCCAGCAGCCCCGGGACAGTCAGCACTGAAGCTTTCTTT.